One and the same sample provided the 24 T cell receptor beta chains below, sequenced in a study of PD-L1 blockade in urothelial cancer. Some clones are missing from TCRdb's copy, which holds only in-frame ones; the method was immunoSEQ multiplex PCR. Of about 83,000 clones listed, about nine tenths are singletons. The sequenced sample was PBMCs, obtained around atezolizumab (anti-PD-L1) treatment. Receptors were obtained from a woman in her 70s with urothelial cancer.

The chain couples TRBV6-1 to TRBJ2-1, with 9 bases that match TRBD2. In germline, CDR1 is MNHNS, CDR2 SASEGT. J lost 4 bases, V lost 1 base, and 5 bases had no gene match. CDR3 length: 16 amino acids. Written as DNA, the CDR3 is TGTGCCAGCAGTGAAGGTCTAGCGGGACTTTACAATGAGCAGTTCTTC. Its protein is CASSEGLAGLYNEQFF.

The gene calls are TRBV5-1 and TRBJ2-7, with 9 nucleotides matching TRBD2. V shed 0 bases and J 0 bases; nucleotides not matched to a gene: 4. Per the germline V gene, CDR1 is SGHRS and CDR2 is YFSETQ. The CDR3 contains 16 residues. CDR3 DNA: TGCGCCAGCAGCTTGGACGGCGGGAGGGCCTCCTACGAGCAGTACTTC. It encodes CASSLDGGRASYEQYF.

The chain combines TRBV5-1 with TRBJ1-4, with 8 nucleotides matching TRBD1. J was trimmed by 8 bases and V by 2 bases; bases with no gene match: 5. Per germline, CDR1 SGHRS and CDR2 YFSETQ. The CDR3 contains 14 residues. This CDR3 reads CASSFGTGKEKLFF. CDR3 DNA sequence: TGCGCCAGCAGCTTTGGGACAGGAAAAGAAAAACTGTTTTTT. Based on the CDR3 plus reference TRBV5-1 and TRBJ1-4, the full variable domain is KAGVTQTPRYLIKTRGQQVTLSCSPISGHRSVSWYQQTPGQGLQFLFEYFSETQRNKGNFPGRFSGRQFSNSRSEMNVSTLELGDSALYLCASSFGTGKEKLFFGSGTQLSVL.

V and J are TRBV18 and TRBJ1-2; 7 bases are shared with TRBD1. CDR1 is KGHSH and CDR2 is LQKENI in the germline V gene. The CDR3 covers 14 residues. Trimming took 0 bases from V and 4 from J; bases not matched to a gene: 2. CDR3 nucleotides: TGTGCCAGCTCACCACCGGGACAGAGCTATGGCTACACCTTC. Translation gives CASSPPGQSYGYTF.

V gene TRBV2 combines with J gene TRBJ2-7; D possibly corresponds to TRBD1 (6 bases). This CDR3 is 14 amino acids long. V was cut by 11 bases and J by 0 bases, with 17 bases left in between. Germline V gives CDR1 SNHLY, CDR2 FYNNEI. The CDR3 region is CAASTRGFSYEQYF. The DNA for the CDR3 is TGTGCCGCTAGCACCAGGGGCTTCTCCTACGAGCAGTACTTC.

J is TRBJ2-1 and V is TRBV27; TRBD2 matches 8 bases. The V gene end was trimmed by 0 bases and the J gene end by 3 bases; junction bases not matched to a gene: 1. The CDR3 sequence is 15 residues long. The germline V gene encodes CDR1 MNHEY and CDR2 SMNVEV (reference sequence). Written as DNA, the CDR3 is TGTGCCAGCAGTTTATCGCGGGAGGACTACAATGAGCAGTTCTTC. Its translation is CASSLSREDYNEQFF.

The V gene is TRBV2, the J gene TRBJ2-1; D remains ambiguous. The CDR3 loop spans 14 amino acids. Per the germline V gene, CDR1 is SNHLY and CDR2 is FYNNEI. The V end lost 3 bases, the J end lost 1 base, and 7 bases lay between the germline ends. CDR3 in DNA: TGTGCCAGCAGTGAGGGCCTATCCTACAATGAGCAGTTCTTC. Protein: CASSEGLSYNEQFF.

V is TRBV27 and J is TRBJ2-3; 10 nucleotides line up with TRBD2. CDR3 length: 16 residues. CDR1 is MNHEY and CDR2 is SMNVEV in the germline V gene (reference sequence). The trim removed 1 base at V and 4 bases at J, leaving 5 bases unmatched. CDR3 residues: CASSLYPSGSSDTQYF. Here the CDR3 DNA reads TGTGCCAGCAGTTTATATCCTAGCGGGAGCTCAGATACGCAGTATTTT.

This chain connects TRBV6-1 to TRBJ1-5; D perhaps matches TRBD1 (6 bases). V gave up 4 bases and J gave up 0 bases, with 13 bases separating them. The germline gives CDR1 MNHNS, CDR2 SASEGT. The CDR3 spans 16 residues. The CDR3 bases are TGTGCCAGCAGTGGACAGGCGGCGGGTAGCAATCAGCCCCAGCATTTT. Protein: CASSGQAAGSNQPQHF.

The chain recombines TRBV5-8 with TRBJ2-3, with 14 bases lining up with TRBD2. There are 17 residues in the CDR3. With 4 bases clipped from V and 2 bases from J, the junction kept 6 bases outside the gene matches. The germline V gene has CDR1 SGHTS and CDR2 YDEGEE. In DNA, the CDR3 is TGTGCCAGCAGCATAGGACTAGCGGGGGGTTCCACAGATACGCAGTATTTT. It is translated as CASSIGLAGGSTDTQYF.

V usage is TRBV28 and J usage is TRBJ2-7; the match to TRBD1 covers 9 bases. Germline CDR1 reads MDHEN; CDR2 reads SYDVKM. The junction had 7 bases not matched to a gene; V was cut back by 6 bases and J by 4 bases. The CDR3 runs to 14 residues. The CDR3: CASSRQGVDYEQYF. CDR3 bases: TGTGCCAGCAGCAGACAGGGGGTAGATTACGAGCAGTACTTC. The full variable domain, in which reference TRBV28 and TRBJ2-7 provide the parts outside the CDR3, is DVKVTQSSRYLVKRTGEKVFLECVQDMDHENMFWYRQDPGLGLRLIYFSYDVKMKEKGDIPEGYSVSREKKERFSLILESASTNQTSMYLCASSRQGVDYEQYFGPGTRLTVT.

This sequence joins TRBV6-1 and TRBJ2-7; 9 bases line up with TRBD2. This CDR3 is 13 amino acids long. V trimming: 6 bases; J trimming: 4 bases; junction bases outside the gene matches: 4. Per the germline V gene, CDR1 is MNHNS and CDR2 is SASEGT. The chain's CDR3 is CASRASGTYEQYF. The CDR3 DNA reads as TGTGCCAGCAGGGCTAGCGGGACTTACGAGCAGTACTTC.

V is TRBV10-3 and J is TRBJ1-1; possibly TRBD1 for D (5 bases). Trimming left V 4 bases short and J 3 bases short, with 18 bases between. Germline V gives CDR1 ENHRY, CDR2 SYGVKD. This CDR3 region has 16 residues. The CDR3 DNA reads as TGTGCCATCAGTGTTTTGGGCAGGGATGGGGACACTGAAGCTTTCTTT. This codes for CAISVLGRDGDTEAFF.

The chain carries TRBV2 and TRBJ2-1, with a tentative D call TRBD2 (6 bases). With 3 bases removed from V and 0 bases from J, the gap between germline ends came to 9 bases. This CDR3 region has 15 residues. Germline values: CDR1 SNHLY, CDR2 FYNNEI. DNA of the CDR3: TGTGCCAGCAGTGATGGGGGGAGCTCCTACAATGAGCAGTTCTTC. Its translation: CASSDGGSSYNEQFF.

The rearrangement joins TRBV6-1 to TRBJ2-7; D is perhaps TRBD2 (5 bases). The V and J ends lost 11 bases and 5 bases respectively, with 22 bases between them. Germline loops: CDR1 MNHNS, CDR2 SASEGT. The CDR3 is 14 residues long. The CDR3 region has the DNA TGTGCCTTGGGGAGAGCCCAGGTTTTGAACGAGCAGTACTTC. It is translated as CALGRAQVLNEQYF.

In DNA form, the CDR3 reads TGTGCCAGCAGCTCCCTACTAGCGGGAGGGCCCTTCGGGGAGCTGTTTTTT. It encodes CASSSLLAGGPFGELFF. This chain uses TRBV5-4 with TRBJ2-2; 13 nucleotides line up with TRBD2. V dropped 3 bases and J dropped 7; count of bases not matched to a gene: 9. In germline, CDR1 is SGHNT, CDR2 YYREEE (reference sequence). The CDR3 is 17 residues long.

V is TRBV5-1 and J is TRBJ2-3; 7 nucleotides line up with TRBD1. The CDR3 covers 16 residues. Germline V gene sequence: CDR1 SGHRS, CDR2 YFSETQ. V gave up 1 base and J gave up 2 bases; unmatched junction bases: 7. In DNA form, the CDR3 reads TGCGCCAGCAGCTTGCTCGGACAGGCGGCCACAGATACGCAGTATTTT. It translates to CASSLLGQAATDTQYF.

The chain links TRBV15 to TRBJ2-2; TRBD1 aligns across 8 bases. Germline values: CDR1 LNHNV, CDR2 YYDKDF (reference sequence). Losses at the gene ends were 0 bases for V and 3 bases for J; bases not matched to a gene: 6. This CDR3 has 17 amino acids. The CDR3 DNA reads TGTGCCACCAGCAGAGATCACACAGGGGGGTACACCGGGGAGCTGTTTTTT. Its protein product is CATSRDHTGGYTGELFF.

This clone was recorded once. V gene TRBV5-1 combines with J gene TRBJ2-2; the D gene is possibly TRBD2 (5 bases). This CDR3 has 13 amino acids. V was shortened by 0 bases and J by 6 bases, with 6 bases between the two germline ends. Looked up from germline, CDR1 is SGHRS and CDR2 is YFSETQ. The CDR3 DNA is TGCGCCAGCAGCTTGGCGGAGGCCGGGGAGCTGTTTTTT. Encoded protein: CASSLAEAGELFF.

Written as DNA, the CDR3 is TGTGCCAGCAGCGTAGATGAGGGGAGCGGGAGTGTTTTCGGGCAGTTCTTC. Its translation: CASSVDEGSGSVFGQFF. This chain links TRBV9 with TRBJ2-1, with TRBD2 identical over 8 bases. This CDR3 contains 17 residues. V trimming: 0 bases; J trimming: 12 bases; junction bases outside the gene matches: 17. Looked up from germline, CDR1 is SGDLS and CDR2 is YYNGEE.

The rearrangement uses TRBV9 and TRBJ2-2, with D tentatively TRBD1 (6 bases). The V and J ends lost 3 bases and 3 bases respectively, with 9 bases between them. The V gene's germline CDR1 is SGDLS and CDR2 YYNGEE. The CDR3 has 14 residues. CDR3: CASSAQGDTGELFF. The CDR3 nucleotides are TGTGCCAGCAGCGCACAGGGAGACACCGGGGAGCTGTTTTTT.

V and J are TRBV5-1 and TRBJ2-7; the match to TRBD1 covers 9 bases. Unmatched junction bases numbered 10, after V lost 4 bases and J lost 5 bases. This CDR3 is built from 15 residues. Germline V lookup: CDR1 SGHRS, CDR2 YFSETQ. DNA of the CDR3: TGCGCCAGCAGCCGTCTACAGGGGGCTACCCACGAGCAGTACTTC. Residues: CASSRLQGATHEQYF.

This clone has only a few counts. The V gene is TRBV29-1, the J gene TRBJ2-2, with D possibly TRBD2 on 7 matching bases. This CDR3 has 16 residues. V gave up 1 base and J gave up 3 bases, with 15 bases separating them. In germline, CDR1 is SQVTM, CDR2 ANQGSEA. CDR3 protein: CSVEGGGGSYTGELFF. For the CDR3, the DNA is TGCAGCGTTGAAGGGGGAGGGGGTTCCTACACCGGGGAGCTGTTTTTT.

This sequence joins TRBV5-1 and TRBJ2-2; a possible D gene is TRBD1 (6 bases). V gave up 0 bases and J gave up 6 bases, with 12 bases separating them. Germline CDR1 reads SGHRS; CDR2 reads YFSETQ. This CDR3 has 15 residues. The CDR3, as DNA: TGCGCCAGCAGCTTGGCACAGGGAAGGGCCGGGGAGCTGTTTTTT. It yields the protein CASSLAQGRAGELFF.